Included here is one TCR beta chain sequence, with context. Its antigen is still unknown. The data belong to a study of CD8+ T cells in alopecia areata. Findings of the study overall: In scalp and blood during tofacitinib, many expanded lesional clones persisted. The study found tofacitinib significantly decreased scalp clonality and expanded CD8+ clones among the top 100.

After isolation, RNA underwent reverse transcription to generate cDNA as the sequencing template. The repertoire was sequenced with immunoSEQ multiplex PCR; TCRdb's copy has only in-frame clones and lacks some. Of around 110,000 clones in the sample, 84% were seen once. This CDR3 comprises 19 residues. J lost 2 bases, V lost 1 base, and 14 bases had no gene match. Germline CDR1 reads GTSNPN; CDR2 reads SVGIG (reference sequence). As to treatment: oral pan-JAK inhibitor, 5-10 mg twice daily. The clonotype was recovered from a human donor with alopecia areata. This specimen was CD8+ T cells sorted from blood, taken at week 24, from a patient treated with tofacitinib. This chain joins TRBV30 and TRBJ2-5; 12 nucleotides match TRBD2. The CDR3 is CAWSGTSGTLGGPQETQYF. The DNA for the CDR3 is TGTGCCTGGAGTGGGACTAGCGGGACCCTGGGAGGTCCGCAAGAGACCCAGTACTTC. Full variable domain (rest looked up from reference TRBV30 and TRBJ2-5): SQTIHQWPATLVQPVGSPLSLECTVEGTSNPNLYWYRQAAGRGLQLLFYSVGIGQISSEVPQNLSASRPQDRQFILSSKKLLLSDSGFYLCAWSGTSGTLGGPQETQYFGPGTRLLVL.